This is a list of T cell receptor beta chains from one sample in a study of prognosis after radiotherapy for stage I lung cancer. TCRdb re-analysed the multiplex PCR reads in MiXCR, keeping a single row per CDR3 protein. The table lists around 59,000 distinct CDR3 sequences, approximately 26% of them singletons, with 6% to 9% in the top ten. Sample: PBMCs, taken before or after stereotactic body radiation therapy (not recorded which). These receptors came from a donor aged 50 or older with non-small cell lung cancer. Each CDR3 is given with its conserved first and last residue. The D gene is left open where the match is weak. Rows may omit the clone size; those that give it use once, few, many or a size class.

size	D	J	V	DNA	CDR3
many	.	TRBJ1-1	TRBV19	TGTGCCAGTAGTGGGAACAGGGCCGGGGACACTGAAGCTTTCTTT	CASSGNRAGDTEAFF
few	.	TRBJ1-1	TRBV4-1	TGCGCCAGCAGCCATGGTCAGGACTATGGCACTGAAGCTTTCTTT	CASSHGQDYGTEAFF
many	TRBD2	TRBJ2-2	TRBV5-6	TGTGCCAGCAGCGCGGGACTAAACACCGGGGAGCTGTTTTTT	CASSAGLNTGELFF
many	TRBD1	TRBJ2-7	TRBV20-1	TGCAGTGCTGAGGGGGCAGGCCCCGAGCAGTACTTC	CSAEGAGPEQYF
many	.	TRBJ2-1	TRBV2	TGTGCCAGCAGCCCTCCCTCCGCGCCCTACAATGAGCAGTTCTTC	CASSPPSAPYNEQFF
many	.	TRBJ2-7	TRBV6-1	TGTGCCAGCACCGAAGGGGGGGACCGTGGGTACGAGCAGTACTTC	CASTEGGDRGYEQYF
many	.	TRBJ1-1	TRBV4-1	TGCGCCAGCAGCCAAGATCGCAAAGCTTTCTTT	CASSQDRKAFF
few	TRBD2	TRBJ2-5	TRBV11-2	TGTGCCAGCAGCTTAGCGGGGGGGCCGGGTGAGACCCAGTACTTC	CASSLAGGPGETQYF
many	.	TRBJ1-3	TRBV19	TGTGCCAGTAGTACCAAGAGCAGACTCTCTGGAAACACCATATATTTT	CASSTKSRLSGNTIYF
many	.	TRBJ2-1	TRBV6-1	TGTGCCAGCAGAGAACCGGGACTGTACAATGAGCAGTTCTTC	CASREPGLYNEQFF
many	.	TRBJ2-6	TRBV10-3	TGTGCCATCAGTCCCACAGGGCAGGCTGGGGCCAACGTCCTGACTTTC	CAISPTGQAGANVLTF
many	TRBD1	TRBJ2-2	TRBV30	TGTGCCTGGCAACAGGGGGTCTTGAACACCGGGGAGCTGTTTTTT	CAWQQGVLNTGELFF
many	.	TRBJ1-2	TRBV30	TGTGCCTGGGAGTCCCTAAATCAGATGGATGGCTACACCTTC	CAWESLNQMDGYTF
.	.	TRBJ1-6	TRBV7-8	TGTGCCAGCAGCTTAGGAAGGGCGTTATCACCCCTCCACTTT	CASSLGRALSPLHF
many	TRBD1	TRBJ1-4	TRBV15	TGTGCCACCGGAAGAGACAGGGGGGGCGAAAAACTGTTTTTT	CATGRDRGGEKLFF
many	.	TRBJ2-7	TRBV2	TGTGCCAGCAGGGGAACAGGATCCTTCTCCTACGAGCAGTACTTC	CASRGTGSFSYEQYF
many	.	TRBJ1-2	TRBV25-1	TGTGCCAGCAGTGAGTTTAGGGGACGCGATGGCTACACCTTC	CASSEFRGRDGYTF
.	.	TRBJ1-3	TRBV9	TGTGCCAGCAGCGTATCGTCCGTAAGACCCTCTGGAAACACTATATATTTT	CASSVSSVRPSGNTIYF
many	.	TRBJ2-1	TRBV6-2/TRBV6-3	TGTGCCAGCAGGTCCTGGGGCTACAATGAGCAGTTCTTC	CASRSWGYNEQFF
many	TRBD2	TRBJ2-1	TRBV5-4	TGTGCCAGCAGCGCTGTGGGAGGGAATGAGCAGTTCTTC	CASSAVGGNEQFF
.	TRBD1	TRBJ2-5	TRBV5-1	TGCGCCAGCAGCTCCAGGACAGGGGGGGAGACCCAGTACTTC	CASSSRTGGETQYF
many	TRBD1	TRBJ2-3	TRBV6-1	TGTGCCAGCAGTGAACCGGGACAGCACACAGATACGCAGTATTTT	CASSEPGQHTDTQYF
.	.	TRBJ1-6	TRBV6-2/TRBV6-3	TGTGCCAGCAGTGATTTGCCCTCCATGGGGAATCCACCCCTCCACTTT	CASSDLPSMGNPPLHF
many	TRBD1	TRBJ1-5	TRBV20-1	TGCAGTGCTAGAGAAACAGGGGGCGATCAGCCCCAGCATTTT	CSARETGGDQPQHF
many	.	TRBJ2-2	TRBV7-3	TGTGCCAGCAGCTTAACAGGGGCCGGGACCGGGGAGCTGTTTTTT	CASSLTGAGTGELFF
many	TRBD2	TRBJ2-3	TRBV30	TGTGCCTCCACCGGAGGCTCACTAGCGGGGGGGGTGGATACGCAGTATTTT	CASTGGSLAGGVDTQYF
many	.	TRBJ2-1	TRBV7-2	TGTGCCAGCAGCTCCCCGGGGCCCTACAATGAGCAGTTCTTC	CASSSPGPYNEQFF
.	.	TRBJ1-5	TRBV27	TGTGCCAGCAGTTTATGGAGCGGAAGGTGGCCCCAGCATTTT	CASSLWSGRWPQHF
many	TRBD1	TRBJ1-4	TRBV5-1	TGCGCCAGCAGCGATGGACAGGGGTATGAAAAACTGTTTTTT	CASSDGQGYEKLFF
many	.	TRBJ1-2	TRBV5-1	TGCGCCAGCAGCTTGGCTCAGGGGAGCGATGGCTACACCTTC	CASSLAQGSDGYTF
many	TRBD2	TRBJ2-3	TRBV19	TGTGCCAGTAGTAAAAGCGGGGGGCAGGCAGATACGCAGTATTTT	CASSKSGGQADTQYF
.	.	TRBJ2-7	TRBV28	TGTGCCAGCAGCCCAGTGCGGGCCATCTCCTGCTACGGGCAGTACTTC	CASSPVRAISCYGQYF
many	TRBD1	TRBJ2-7	TRBV12-3/TRBV12-4	TGTGCCAGCGGGACAGGGGGATCCGAGCAGTACTTC	CASGTGGSEQYF
many	.	TRBJ2-5	TRBV7-2	TGTGCCAGCAGCTTAAGCGCGCCGCGCTCGGGGGAAGAGACCCAGTACTTC	CASSLSAPRSGEETQYF
many	.	TRBJ2-5	TRBV2	TGTGCCAGCAGTGACTCGCTGGGGGCCCAGTACTTC	CASSDSLGAQYF
.	TRBD2	TRBJ2-3	TRBV13	TGTGCCAGCAGCTTAGGCCGGGGGGGGACCACAGATACGCAGTATTTT	CASSLGRGGTTDTQYF
.	.	TRBJ1-2	TRBV6-1	TGTGCCAGCAGTGAAGGGGGTACCGGGGCCCTTAGGGGCTACACATTC	CASSEGGTGALRGYTF
.	.	TRBJ1-3	TRBV6-5	TGTGCCAGCAGTTACTCGACGGCGGGGGGGTTTTCTGCAAACACCATATATTTT	CASSYSTAGGFSANTIYF
.	TRBD1	TRBJ2-5	TRBV4-3	TGCGCCAGCAGCCAAGATAAACCGGGACAGGGAGAGACCCAGTACTTC	CASSQDKPGQGETQYF
.	.	TRBJ1-2	TRBV29-1	TGCAGCGTTTGCAGGGGTCTGTTCGACTATGGCTACACCTTC	CSVCRGLFDYGYTF
many	TRBD1	TRBJ1-6	TRBV10-2	TGCGCCAGCAGCGTAGGACAGGTAGATTCACCCCTCCACTTT	CASSVGQVDSPLHF
many	.	TRBJ2-3	TRBV29-1	TGCAGCGTTGACGGTTCCCCCGGGGCAGATACGCAGTATTTT	CSVDGSPGADTQYF
few	.	TRBJ1-1	TRBV19	TGTGCCAGTAGACCAATCCGGGGGACTGAAGCTTTCTTT	CASRPIRGTEAFF
many	TRBD2	TRBJ2-7	TRBV19	TGTGCCAGTAGTAGGGCTAGCGGGTCCTACGAGCAGTACTTC	CASSRASGSYEQYF
once	TRBD2	TRBJ2-7	TRBV6-5	TGTGCCAGCAGTAACTCCGGGACTAGCGGGTACTACGAGCAGTACTTC	CASSNSGTSGYYEQYF
many	.	TRBJ2-2	TRBV7-9	TGTGCCAGCAGCTTAGAAGGCGGGGAGCTGTTTTTT	CASSLEGGELFF
many	.	TRBJ1-2	TRBV3-1	TGTGCCAGCAGCCAAGCGACGTATGGCTACACCTTC	CASSQATYGYTF
many	.	TRBJ2-3	TRBV6-5	TGTGCCAGCAGTTACTCGGGGCGGACCACAGATACGCAGTATTTT	CASSYSGRTTDTQYF
many	.	TRBJ1-1	TRBV19	TGTGCCAGTGCGGGGGGGGGGAACACTGAAGCTTTCTTT	CASAGGGNTEAFF
many	.	TRBJ1-1	TRBV6-1	TGTGCCAGCAGTCCGGACAGTCCTGAAGCTTTCTTT	CASSPDSPEAFF
many	TRBD1	TRBJ2-1	TRBV20-1	TGCAGTGCAAATATGGGACAGGGGTTGGACAATGAGCAGTTCTTC	CSANMGQGLDNEQFF
.	.	TRBJ2-6	TRBV6-2/TRBV6-3	TGTGCCAGCAGAGACTTTTGGGCCAACGTCCTGACTTTC	CASRDFWANVLTF
many	.	TRBJ1-3	TRBV3-1	TGTGCCAGCAGCCAAGAAGGGGGGGTTTCTGGAAACACCATATATTTT	CASSQEGGVSGNTIYF
many	.	TRBJ1-1	TRBV7-6	TGTGCCAGCAGCCCGGGACATTCGAACATTGAAGCTTTCTTT	CASSPGHSNIEAFF
many	TRBD1	TRBJ1-5	TRBV2	TGTGCCAGTAGACAGGGTGCCAATCAGCCCCAGCATTTT	CASRQGANQPQHF
many	.	TRBJ1-5	TRBV3-1	TGTGCCAGCAGCCAAGGCGGGGCAGCGCTTCAGCCCCAGCATTTT	CASSQGGAALQPQHF
many	.	TRBJ1-1	TRBV11-2	TGTGCCAGCCTACTGACAGGGAACACTGAAGCTTTCTTT	CASLLTGNTEAFF
many	.	TRBJ1-1	TRBV30	TGTGCCTGTTTAAGAGGCCTCAACACTGAAGCTTTCTTT	CACLRGLNTEAFF